The rows below give T cell receptor beta chains drawn from one sample of a study of blood T cell repertoires in COVID-19. Sequencing was performed with immunoSEQ multiplex PCR; in TCRdb, only in-frame clones are kept and a portion is missing. The table shows some 200,000 clones, with about 79% occurring only once. Sequenced input: peripheral blood. The origin of the receptors is a man between 45 and 60 years old with active or convalescent COVID-19. Each CDR3 is given with its conserved first and last residue. The order of the fields is V gene, CDR3 length, D gene, J gene, clone size, CDR3 protein, CDR3 DNA. D genes are given only for firm matches. The size entry is marked missing in some rows and otherwise reads once, few, many or a size class.

V gene: TRBV2
CDR3 length: 14
D gene: TRBD1
J gene: TRBJ2-5
clone size: -
CDR3 protein: CASSRAGGGETQYF
CDR3 DNA: TGTGCCAGCAGTCGGGCAGGGGGCGGTGAGACCCAGTACTTC

V gene: TRBV18
CDR3 length: 16
D gene: TRBD1
J gene: TRBJ2-2
clone size: -
CDR3 protein: CASSHSGTGGTGELFF
CDR3 DNA: TGTGCCAGCTCTCATTCCGGGACAGGGGGCACCGGGGAGCTGTTTTTT

V gene: TRBV6-2/TRBV6-3
CDR3 length: 14
D gene: -
J gene: TRBJ1-6
clone size: -
CDR3 protein: CASSSPPGSTPLHF
CDR3 DNA: TGTGCCAGCAGTAGTCCTCCGGGGTCTACACCCCTCCACTTT

V gene: TRBV6-5
CDR3 length: 13
D gene: TRBD1
J gene: TRBJ1-4
clone size: -
CDR3 protein: CASSVDRDEKLFF
CDR3 DNA: TGTGCCAGCAGCGTAGACAGGGACGAAAAACTGTTTTTT

V gene: TRBV5-1
CDR3 length: 14
D gene: -
J gene: TRBJ1-6
clone size: -
CDR3 protein: CASSLGTGNSPLHF
CDR3 DNA: TGCGCCAGCAGCTTAGGAACAGGCAATTCACCCCTCCACTTT

V gene: TRBV7-2
CDR3 length: 13
D gene: -
J gene: TRBJ2-4
clone size: -
CDR3 protein: CASSPLAKNIQYF
CDR3 DNA: TGTGCCAGCAGCCCCCTAGCCAAAAACATTCAGTACTTC

V gene: TRBV6-5
CDR3 length: 15
D gene: TRBD1
J gene: TRBJ1-6
clone size: -
CDR3 protein: CASSYRDSLNSPLHF
CDR3 DNA: TGTGCCAGCAGTTACCGGGACAGTCTTAATTCACCCCTCCACTTT

V gene: TRBV19
CDR3 length: 18
D gene: TRBD1
J gene: TRBJ1-2
clone size: -
CDR3 protein: CASSPYPGQGADSYGYTF
CDR3 DNA: TGTGCCAGTAGTCCCTACCCGGGACAGGGGGCGGATAGCTATGGCTACACCTTC

V gene: TRBV6-6
CDR3 length: 14
D gene: -
J gene: TRBJ1-3
clone size: -
CDR3 protein: CASSYTGSGNTIYF
CDR3 DNA: TGTGCCAGCAGTTACACCGGGTCTGGAAACACCATATATTTT

V gene: TRBV28
CDR3 length: 17
D gene: TRBD1
J gene: TRBJ2-2
clone size: once
CDR3 protein: CASSLPRQGMDTGELFF
CDR3 DNA: TGTGCCAGCAGTTTACCCAGACAGGGCATGGACACCGGGGAGCTGTTTTTT

V gene: TRBV5-1
CDR3 length: 14
D gene: -
J gene: TRBJ1-2
clone size: -
CDR3 protein: CASSVKGGNYGYTF
CDR3 DNA: TGCGCCAGCAGCGTCAAGGGAGGGAACTATGGCTACACCTTC

V gene: TRBV19
CDR3 length: 16
D gene: TRBD2
J gene: TRBJ2-1
clone size: -
CDR3 protein: CASSILAGGTHNEQFF
CDR3 DNA: TGTGCCAGTAGTATTTTAGCGGGAGGTACCCACAATGAGCAGTTCTTC

V gene: TRBV5-1
CDR3 length: 14
D gene: -
J gene: TRBJ2-5
clone size: -
CDR3 protein: CASSLRTTQETQYF
CDR3 DNA: TGCGCCAGCAGCCTCCGGACAACTCAAGAGACCCAGTACTTC

V gene: TRBV4-3
CDR3 length: 15
D gene: -
J gene: TRBJ2-3
clone size: -
CDR3 protein: CASSQALGGLDTQYF
CDR3 DNA: TGCGCCAGCAGCCAGGCCCTAGGAGGGTTGGATACGCAGTATTTT

V gene: TRBV30
CDR3 length: 13
D gene: -
J gene: TRBJ1-5
clone size: -
CDR3 protein: CAWSVDINQPQHF
CDR3 DNA: TGTGCCTGGAGTGTGGACATTAATCAGCCCCAGCATTTT

V gene: TRBV7-9
CDR3 length: 13
D gene: TRBD1
J gene: TRBJ1-1
clone size: -
CDR3 protein: CASKAGGSSEAFF
CDR3 DNA: TGTGCCAGCAAGGCAGGGGGCTCCTCTGAAGCTTTCTTT

V gene: TRBV18
CDR3 length: 14
D gene: TRBD1
J gene: TRBJ2-7
clone size: -
CDR3 protein: CASSPGTAFYEQYF
CDR3 DNA: TGTGCCAGCTCTCCGGGGACAGCTTTCTACGAGCAGTACTTC

V gene: TRBV19
CDR3 length: 14
D gene: -
J gene: TRBJ1-1
clone size: -
CDR3 protein: CASSIQGMNTEAFF
CDR3 DNA: TGTGCCAGTAGCATACAGGGTATGAACACTGAAGCTTTCTTT

V gene: TRBV6-2/TRBV6-3
CDR3 length: 15
D gene: -
J gene: TRBJ1-2
clone size: -
CDR3 protein: CASSYQGPSDYGYTF
CDR3 DNA: TGTGCCAGCAGTTACCAGGGCCCCTCTGACTATGGCTACACCTTC

V gene: TRBV11-2
CDR3 length: 13
D gene: -
J gene: TRBJ1-1
clone size: once
CDR3 protein: CASKEMGNTEAFF
CDR3 DNA: TGTGCCAGCAAGGAGATGGGGAACACTGAAGCTTTCTTT

V gene: TRBV7-3
CDR3 length: 14
D gene: -
J gene: TRBJ1-1
clone size: -
CDR3 protein: CASSLEGGPTEAFF
CDR3 DNA: TGTGCCAGCAGCTTAGAGGGGGGGCCAACTGAAGCTTTCTTT

V gene: TRBV15
CDR3 length: 12
D gene: -
J gene: TRBJ2-5
clone size: -
CDR3 protein: CATSRDRETQYF
CDR3 DNA: TGTGCCACCAGCAGAGATCGGGAGACCCAGTACTTC

V gene: TRBV6-1
CDR3 length: 14
D gene: -
J gene: TRBJ1-2
clone size: once
CDR3 protein: CASSDPGAGYGYTF
CDR3 DNA: TGTGCCAGCAGTGATCCGGGTGCGGGCTATGGCTACACCTTC

V gene: TRBV27
CDR3 length: 14
D gene: -
J gene: TRBJ2-7
clone size: -
CDR3 protein: CASSLSAEYYEQYF
CDR3 DNA: TGTGCCAGCAGTTTATCCGCAGAATACTACGAGCAGTACTTC

V gene: TRBV5-4
CDR3 length: 13
D gene: -
J gene: TRBJ1-5
clone size: few
CDR3 protein: CASSFGGNQPQHF
CDR3 DNA: TGTGCCAGCAGCTTTGGCGGTAATCAGCCCCAGCATTTT

V gene: TRBV6-1
CDR3 length: 16
D gene: -
J gene: TRBJ1-5
clone size: -
CDR3 protein: CASSDAIHRGNQPQHF
CDR3 DNA: TGTGCCAGCAGTGATGCAATCCACAGGGGCAATCAGCCCCAGCATTTT

V gene: TRBV9
CDR3 length: 13
D gene: -
J gene: TRBJ2-3
clone size: -
CDR3 protein: CASSITSTDTQYF
CDR3 DNA: TGTGCCAGCAGCATCACTAGCACAGATACGCAGTATTTT

V gene: TRBV7-2
CDR3 length: 14
D gene: TRBD1
J gene: TRBJ1-1
clone size: once
CDR3 protein: CASSFQGAYTEAFF
CDR3 DNA: TGTGCCAGCAGCTTTCAGGGGGCGTACACTGAAGCTTTCTTT

V gene: TRBV3-1/TRBV3-2
CDR3 length: 16
D gene: TRBD2
J gene: TRBJ2-1
clone size: -
CDR3 protein: CASSQDTSGSYNEQFF
CDR3 DNA: TGTGCCAGCAGCCAGGATACTAGCGGATCCTACAATGAGCAGTTCTTC

V gene: TRBV6-1
CDR3 length: 15
D gene: -
J gene: TRBJ1-1
clone size: -
CDR3 protein: CASSDRARQITEAFF
CDR3 DNA: TGTGCCAGCAGTGATAGGGCCAGACAGATCACTGAAGCTTTCTTT

V gene: TRBV28
CDR3 length: 14
D gene: TRBD2
J gene: TRBJ2-3
clone size: -
CDR3 protein: CASSRGGSTDTQYF
CDR3 DNA: TGTGCCAGCAGCCGGGGGGGGAGCACAGATACGCAGTATTTT

V gene: TRBV19
CDR3 length: 17
D gene: TRBD1
J gene: TRBJ1-5
clone size: few
CDR3 protein: CASSIVAGGPSNQPQHF
CDR3 DNA: TGTGCCAGTAGTATAGTGGCAGGGGGACCAAGCAATCAGCCCCAGCATTTT

V gene: TRBV18
CDR3 length: 16
D gene: TRBD1
J gene: TRBJ1-1
clone size: -
CDR3 protein: CASSPQADRGYTEAFF
CDR3 DNA: TGTGCCAGCTCACCTCAGGCCGACAGGGGATACACTGAAGCTTTCTTT

V gene: TRBV28
CDR3 length: 17
D gene: -
J gene: TRBJ1-2
clone size: few
CDR3 protein: CASSPYIGAWGRYGYTF
CDR3 DNA: TGTGCCAGCAGTCCCTATATTGGGGCCTGGGGGAGGTATGGCTACACCTTC

V gene: TRBV28
CDR3 length: 14
D gene: -
J gene: TRBJ2-1
clone size: -
CDR3 protein: CASNPLGHYNEQFF
CDR3 DNA: TGTGCCAGCAACCCTTTGGGGCATTACAATGAGCAGTTCTTC

V gene: TRBV4-1
CDR3 length: 16
D gene: -
J gene: TRBJ2-1
clone size: -
CDR3 protein: CASSQGRPGTYNEQFF
CDR3 DNA: TGCGCCAGCAGCCAAGGAAGGCCGGGAACCTACAATGAGCAGTTCTTC

V gene: TRBV18
CDR3 length: 14
D gene: -
J gene: TRBJ1-2
clone size: -
CDR3 protein: CASSPRVRDYGYTF
CDR3 DNA: TGTGCCAGCTCACCGAGGGTGAGGGACTATGGCTACACCTTC

V gene: TRBV5-1
CDR3 length: 16
D gene: TRBD1
J gene: TRBJ2-7
clone size: -
CDR3 protein: CASSPSGTGPSYEQYF
CDR3 DNA: TGCGCCAGCAGCCCTTCCGGGACAGGGCCTTCCTACGAGCAGTACTTC

V gene: TRBV7-6
CDR3 length: 15
D gene: TRBD1
J gene: TRBJ2-3
clone size: -
CDR3 protein: CASSLPGTGADTQYF
CDR3 DNA: TGTGCCAGCAGCTTACCCGGGACAGGGGCAGATACGCAGTATTTT

V gene: TRBV4-1
CDR3 length: 16
D gene: TRBD2
J gene: TRBJ2-3
clone size: -
CDR3 protein: CASSQVLAGGKDTQYF
CDR3 DNA: TGCGCCAGCAGCCAGGTATTAGCGGGGGGGAAAGATACGCAGTATTTT

V gene: TRBV4-3
CDR3 length: 14
D gene: -
J gene: TRBJ1-1
clone size: -
CDR3 protein: CASSQEWGRGKAFF
CDR3 DNA: TGCGCCAGCAGCCAAGAATGGGGACGGGGGAAAGCTTTCTTT

V gene: TRBV7-2
CDR3 length: 16
D gene: -
J gene: TRBJ2-6
clone size: -
CDR3 protein: CASSLASGSGANVLTF
CDR3 DNA: TGTGCCAGCAGCTTAGCCTCAGGGTCTGGGGCCAACGTCCTGACTTTC

V gene: TRBV6-2/TRBV6-3
CDR3 length: 15
D gene: -
J gene: TRBJ1-1
clone size: -
CDR3 protein: CASSYSDRPNTEAFF
CDR3 DNA: TGTGCCAGCAGTTACTCCGACAGGCCGAACACTGAAGCTTTCTTT

V gene: TRBV28
CDR3 length: 20
D gene: TRBD2
J gene: TRBJ2-3
clone size: -
CDR3 protein: CASSAGTSGGLMTSTDTQYF
CDR3 DNA: TGTGCCAGCAGTGCCGGGACTAGCGGGGGCCTGATGACTAGCACAGATACGCAGTATTTT

V gene: TRBV11-2
CDR3 length: 14
D gene: -
J gene: TRBJ1-1
clone size: -
CDR3 protein: CASSSRGRHTEAFF
CDR3 DNA: TGTGCCAGCAGCTCGCGGGGCAGGCACACTGAAGCTTTCTTT

V gene: TRBV4-1
CDR3 length: 15
D gene: TRBD1
J gene: TRBJ2-3
clone size: -
CDR3 protein: CASSPVPGQGNTQYF
CDR3 DNA: TGCGCCAGCAGCCCTGTCCCGGGACAGGGGAATACGCAGTATTTT

V gene: TRBV28
CDR3 length: 16
D gene: -
J gene: TRBJ1-5
clone size: -
CDR3 protein: CASSPPRVWFGQPQHF
CDR3 DNA: TGTGCCAGCAGTCCCCCCAGGGTATGGTTCGGTCAGCCCCAGCATTTT

V gene: TRBV9
CDR3 length: 15
D gene: -
J gene: TRBJ1-3
clone size: many
CDR3 protein: CASSPRQSSGNTIYF
CDR3 DNA: TGTGCCAGCAGCCCCCGACAGTCCTCTGGAAACACCATATATTTT

V gene: TRBV29-1
CDR3 length: 16
D gene: TRBD2
J gene: TRBJ2-3
clone size: -
CDR3 protein: CSVERGLAGYTDTQYF
CDR3 DNA: TGCAGCGTTGAAAGAGGGCTAGCGGGCTACACAGATACGCAGTATTTT

V gene: TRBV7-6
CDR3 length: 16
D gene: -
J gene: TRBJ1-6
clone size: -
CDR3 protein: CASSLGPGDVNSPLHF
CDR3 DNA: TGTGCCAGCAGCTTAGGTCCAGGGGACGTGAATTCACCCCTCCACTTT

V gene: TRBV6-2/TRBV6-3
CDR3 length: 15
D gene: TRBD2
J gene: TRBJ2-3
clone size: -
CDR3 protein: CASSYRASGRDTQYF
CDR3 DNA: TGTGCCAGCAGTTACAGGGCTAGCGGGAGAGATACGCAGTATTTT

V gene: TRBV9
CDR3 length: 13
D gene: -
J gene: TRBJ2-2
clone size: -
CDR3 protein: CASSPMNTGELFF
CDR3 DNA: TGTGCCAGCAGCCCCATGAACACCGGGGAGCTGTTTTTT

V gene: TRBV24-1
CDR3 length: 15
D gene: TRBD1
J gene: TRBJ2-1
clone size: -
CDR3 protein: CATSDSWTGGNEQFF
CDR3 DNA: TGTGCCACCAGTGATTCTTGGACAGGGGGTAATGAGCAGTTCTTC

V gene: TRBV24-1
CDR3 length: 13
D gene: TRBD1
J gene: TRBJ1-2
clone size: once
CDR3 protein: CATQGATDYGYTF
CDR3 DNA: TGTGCCACTCAGGGGGCTACTGACTATGGCTACACCTTC

V gene: TRBV7-9
CDR3 length: 12
D gene: TRBD2
J gene: TRBJ2-1
clone size: -
CDR3 protein: CASSLLAGDQFF
CDR3 DNA: TGTGCCAGCAGCTTACTAGCGGGGGATCAGTTCTTC

V gene: TRBV28
CDR3 length: 20
D gene: TRBD2
J gene: TRBJ2-2
clone size: -
CDR3 protein: CASSLSPGLAGGPTSGELFF
CDR3 DNA: TGTGCCAGCAGTTTATCACCGGGACTAGCGGGAGGGCCTACCTCCGGGGAGCTGTTTTTT

V gene: TRBV5-5
CDR3 length: 14
D gene: -
J gene: TRBJ2-5
clone size: few
CDR3 protein: CASSIGVTQETQYF
CDR3 DNA: TGTGCCAGCAGCATCGGGGTTACCCAAGAGACCCAGTACTTC